These T cell receptor beta chains were read from a single sample in a study of shared clonotypes between healthy human individuals. Clones were sequenced by immunoSEQ multiplex PCR, and TCRdb holds only the in-frame ones, with some missing. The table shows approximately 2.4 million clones, with nearly 97% occurring only once. Source material: naive CD4+ T cells sorted from blood. The receptors shown here come from a man aged 18 to 30 in good health. Each CDR3 is given with its conserved first and last residue. A D gene is named only where the DNA matches it firmly. Part of the rows lack a size; the others show once, few, many or a class for expanded clones.

TRBD2	once	TRBJ2-1	TRBV11-1	TGTGCCAGCAGCTTAGGCGGGGGGAGATACAATGAGCAGTTCTTC	CASSLGGGRYNEQFF
NA	once	TRBJ1-1	TRBV5-1	TGCGCCAGCTTCACAGGAGGAGGGAACACTGAAGCTTTCTTT	CASFTGGGNTEAFF
NA	NA	TRBJ1-4	TRBV5-1	TGCGCCAGCAGCCCTTCAGGGGACAATGAAAAACTGTTTTTT	CASSPSGDNEKLFF
NA	NA	TRBJ2-2	TRBV11-2	TGTGCCAGCAGCTTAGCATTTAGTAGGGCCACCGGGGAGCTGTTTTTT	CASSLAFSRATGELFF
NA	NA	TRBJ1-3	TRBV21-1	TGTGCCAGCAGCAAAGGGCAGGGGGCCTGTGGAAACACCATATATTTT	CASSKGQGACGNTIYF
NA	NA	TRBJ2-3	TRBV5-1	TGCGCCAGCAGCTTGGCCCCTTTTAGCACAGATACGCAGTATTTT	CASSLAPFSTDTQYF
NA	NA	TRBJ1-2	TRBV30	TGTGCCTGGAGTGTAGCGGGGCAGGGCTATGGCTACACCTTC	CAWSVAGQGYGYTF
NA	once	TRBJ2-3	TRBV7-9	TGTGCCAGCAGCTTAGGAGGTATGGATGGAGATACGCAGTATTTT	CASSLGGMDGDTQYF
NA	NA	TRBJ1-1	TRBV29-1	TGCAGCGTTGCAGACAGAGGGAACACTGAAGCTTTCTTT	CSVADRGNTEAFF
TRBD2	NA	TRBJ2-1	TRBV7-2	TGTGCCAGCAGCTTAGTGTCTAGCGGGACTGAGCAGTTCTTC	CASSLVSSGTEQFF
NA	NA	TRBJ2-2	TRBV30	TGTGCCCAGACAACAGAGAGCACCGGGGAGCTGTTTTTT	CAQTTESTGELFF
TRBD1	NA	TRBJ2-7	TRBV7-9	TGTGCCAGCAGCTTAGCGCTAAGGGACAGGGGCTACGAGCAGTACTTC	CASSLALRDRGYEQYF
NA	once	TRBJ1-4	TRBV10-3	TGTGCCATCAGACAGGGAATATCCGAAAAACTGTTTTTT	CAIRQGISEKLFF
TRBD2	NA	TRBJ2-1	TRBV10-1	TGCGCCAGCAGTAAGGGTATTGCGGGGGGGCCGGTTGAGCAGTTCTTC	CASSKGIAGGPVEQFF
NA	NA	TRBJ2-1	TRBV7-2	TGTGCCAGCAGCCCTAGGGGGGGCAATGAGCAGTTCTTC	CASSPRGGNEQFF
NA	NA	TRBJ2-6	TRBV10-3	TGTGCCATCACAGAATCTGGGGCCAACGTCCTGACTTTC	CAITESGANVLTF
NA	NA	TRBJ1-2	TRBV5-1	TGCGCCAGCACCAAGGGGGGGTTTGAGCATGGCTACACCTTC	CASTKGGFEHGYTF
NA	NA	TRBJ1-5	TRBV30	TGTGCCTGGAGTGGGGGGCCAAATCAGCCCCAGCATTTT	CAWSGGPNQPQHF
NA	NA	TRBJ2-2	TRBV2	TGTGCCAGCAGAGGGATAGGGACAACAACCGGGGAGCTGTTTTTT	CASRGIGTTTGELFF
TRBD1	NA	TRBJ2-2	TRBV28	TGTGCCAGCAGTTTACTCCCGGGACAGGGAAACACCGGGGAGCTGTTTTTT	CASSLLPGQGNTGELFF
NA	NA	TRBJ1-6	TRBV9	TGTGCCAGCAGCGTTTGGCAGGAAAATTCACCCCTCCACTTT	CASSVWQENSPLHF
TRBD1	once	TRBJ2-3	TRBV6-5	TGTGCCAGCAGACAGGGGGTGGGAGATACGCAGTATTTT	CASRQGVGDTQYF
NA	NA	TRBJ2-7	TRBV18	TGTGCCAGCTCACCTTGGAGGCAATCGGACGAGCAGTACTTC	CASSPWRQSDEQYF
NA	NA	TRBJ2-7	TRBV5-6	TGTGCCAGCAGCCCGATGACAGCCTACGAGCAGTACTTC	CASSPMTAYEQYF
TRBD1	NA	TRBJ2-7	TRBV10-3	TGTGCCATCAGGCGGACAGGAGTTTACGAGCAGTACTTC	CAIRRTGVYEQYF
TRBD2	NA	TRBJ2-7	TRBV5-1	TGCGCCAGCAGCTTGGCTTGGGGGGGCGAGCAGTACTTC	CASSLAWGGEQYF
NA	NA	TRBJ2-7	TRBV7-6	TGTGCCAGCAGCTTAGAAACAGGCTACGAGCAGTACTTC	CASSLETGYEQYF
NA	NA	TRBJ2-2	TRBV9	TGTGCCAGCGGATCGGCAACGAACACCGGGGAGCTGTTTTTT	CASGSATNTGELFF
NA	NA	TRBJ1-1	TRBV7-9	TGTGCCAGCAGCTTAGTAAGGGACCCGCTCCTGGCTTTCTTT	CASSLVRDPLLAFF
TRBD2	NA	TRBJ2-1	TRBV10-3	TGTGCCATCAGTGGTTCTAGCGGGATAAATGAGCAGTTCTTC	CAISGSSGINEQFF
TRBD2	NA	TRBJ2-3	TRBV28	TGTGCCAGCAGTTACCCAGCGGGGCTGGATACGCAGTATTTT	CASSYPAGLDTQYF
NA	once	TRBJ2-1	TRBV30	TGTGCCTGGCAGACCAACAACAATGAGCAGTTCTTC	CAWQTNNNEQFF
TRBD1	NA	TRBJ1-6	TRBV20-1	TGCAGTGCAGCGGGACAGGCAAAACTCCACTTT	CSAAGQAKLHF
TRBD2	NA	TRBJ2-7	TRBV18	TGTGCCAGCTCACCTCCCCCTTTAGCGGGAGCTCACGAGCAGTACTTC	CASSPPPLAGAHEQYF
TRBD1	NA	TRBJ1-6	TRBV27	TGTGCCAGCAGTTTATTTTTGACAGGGGGTGTTTATAATTCACCCCTCCACTTT	CASSLFLTGGVYNSPLHF
TRBD1	NA	TRBJ1-1	TRBV19	TGTGCCAGTAGCCTCTTCCCGACAGGGGTCAACACTGAAGCTTTCTTT	CASSLFPTGVNTEAFF
TRBD1	NA	TRBJ1-5	TRBV28	TGTGCCAGCAGTCGCGACGGGACAGTTAGCAATCAGCCCCAGCATTTT	CASSRDGTVSNQPQHF